These 6 T cell receptor beta chains were all obtained from the same sample, sequenced in a study of blood T cell repertoires in COVID-19. Libraries were prepared by immunoSEQ multiplex PCR; TCRdb keeps only in-frame clonotypes and omits some of them. The top ten clones hold around 1.5% of a sample with about 200,000 clones, almost 90% of them seen once. The sequenced material came from peripheral blood. The receptors originated from a man aged 18-30 years with active or convalescent COVID-19.

The V call is TRBV30, the J call TRBJ2-7; TRBD2 might be the D (6 bases). V lost 0 bases to trimming and J lost 4 bases, with 7 bases between them. CDR3 size: 12 residues. The germline V gene has CDR1 GTSNPN and CDR2 SVGIG (reference sequence). CDR3: CAWSVTSYEQYF. CDR3 nucleotides: TGTGCCTGGAGTGTGACTAGTTACGAGCAGTACTTC.

The gene calls are TRBV27 and TRBJ2-3, with TRBD2 matching over 11 bases. The CDR3 contains 17 residues. Losses at the gene ends were 3 bases for V and 1 base for J; bases not matched to a gene: 6. The V gene's germline CDR1 is MNHEY and CDR2 SMNVEV (reference sequence). CDR3 DNA sequence: TGTGCCAGCAGTTTCTCGACTAGCGGGAAAGGCACAGATACGCAGTATTTT. This sequence encodes CASSFSTSGKGTDTQYF.

The chain couples TRBV15 to TRBJ1-1; unclear D gene. The V gene lost 0 bases and the J gene lost 0 bases, with 8 bases spanning the gap. Germline V CDR1 and CDR2: LNHNV, YYDKDF (reference sequence). This CDR3 is built from 15 residues. CDR3 region: CATSRDQAMNTEAFF. CDR3 nucleotides: TGTGCCACCAGCAGAGACCAAGCTATGAACACTGAAGCTTTCTTT.

The V call is TRBV30, the J call TRBJ1-6; 9 bases are a match to TRBD1. This CDR3 region has 16 residues. The V segment lost 3 bases and the J segment 6 bases; nucleotides outside the gene matches: 9. Germline lookup yields CDR1 GTSNPN and CDR2 SVGIG (reference sequence). This CDR3 reads CAWSRPGTGTNSPLHF. DNA for the CDR3: TGTGCCTGGAGCCGACCCGGGACAGGGACTAATTCACCCCTCCACTTT.

This chain uses TRBV19 with TRBJ1-1, with no clear D. The V gene lost 5 bases and the J gene lost 5 bases, with 12 bases spanning the gap. The germline gives CDR1 LNHDA, CDR2 SQIVND (reference sequence). This CDR3 has 13 residues. The DNA for the CDR3 is TGTGCCAGTAGTTCCCCGAGGGTAACTGAAGCTTTCTTT. This translates into CASSSPRVTEAFF.

CDR3 sequence (DNA): TGTGCCTGGATTTTTCGACAGGGGGCGGGCTACACCTTC. It yields the protein CAWIFRQGAGYTF. The chain links TRBV30 to TRBJ1-2; 10 bases are a match to TRBD1. Germline V gene data show CDR1 as GTSNPN and CDR2 as SVGIG (reference sequence). This CDR3 is 13 amino acids long. Germline trimming cut 4 bases from V and 8 bases from J; bases unmatched to any gene: 7.